Below, 28 T cell receptor beta chains from the same sample are listed, as sequenced in a study of T cell responses to AZD1222 COVID-19 vaccine (dated by TCRdb to the early 2020s). Explained via the paper, the time point label denotes: about 28 days (+/-7) after the second vaccine dose. Library preparation employed the immunoSEQ multiplex PCR assay. TCRdb took this table from immuneACCESS and kept in-frame rearrangements with V and J called. Such tables lack part of the clones; where checked against another copy, unresolved V genes explain under half of the gap, and the rest is unexplained. The sample records 150,000 to 200,000 clones, almost 90% of which are singletons. Approximately 10% of the sample belongs to the ten largest clones. The sequenced sample was peripheral blood, obtained 28 days after the second AZD1222 dose. Receptors were obtained from an adult who received the AZD1222 COVID-19 vaccine.

The rearrangement uses TRBV9 and TRBJ1-6; D gene uncertain. Between the trimmed V and J ends, which lost 0 bases and 9 bases, there was a span of 10 bases. Germline V gene sequence: CDR1 SGDLS, CDR2 YYNGEE. This CDR3 has 14 residues. CDR3 sequence (DNA): TGTGCCAGCAGCGTAGCTGGGCGGATTTCACCCCTCCACTTT. It specifies CASSVAGRISPLHF. Supplemented by reference TRBV9 and TRBJ1-6, the full variable domain reads DSGVTQTPKHLITATGQRVTLRCSPRSGDLSVYWYQQSLDQGLQFLIQYYNGEERAKGNILERFSAQQFPDLHSELNLSSLELGDSALYFCASSVAGRISPLHFGNGTRLTVT.

This chain joins TRBV18 and TRBJ2-7; D is ambiguous. Germline assignment: CDR1 KGHSH and CDR2 LQKENI. Between the trimmed V and J ends, which lost 3 bases and 2 bases, there was a span of 14 bases. The CDR3 spans 15 residues. CDR3: CASSPNLPSTYEQYF. In DNA form, the CDR3 reads TGTGCCAGCTCACCTAACCTCCCATCCACCTACGAGCAGTACTTC.

The CDR3 is CACLGGGANEQFF. The CDR3 bases are TGTGCCTGCCTGGGCGGGGGGGCCAATGAGCAGTTCTTC. The rearrangement joins TRBV30 to TRBJ2-1, with TRBD2 matching over 9 bases. The CDR3 loop spans 13 amino acids. Looked up from germline, CDR1 is GTSNPN and CDR2 is SVGIG (reference sequence). J lost 6 bases, V lost 6 bases, and 6 bases had no gene match.

V is TRBV5-1 and J is TRBJ1-6; TRBD1 agrees at 8 bases. Per germline, CDR1 SGHRS and CDR2 YFSETQ. Unmatched junction bases numbered 4, after V lost 4 bases and J lost 7 bases. The CDR3 sequence is 14 residues long. CDR3 bases: TGCGCCAGCAGCCGTGGACAGGGCAATTCACCCCTCCACTTT. Encoded protein: CASSRGQGNSPLHF. The variable domain in full, with the rest retrieved from reference TRBV5-1 and TRBJ1-6, is KAGVTQTPRYLIKTRGQQVTLSCSPISGHRSVSWYQQTPGQGLQFLFEYFSETQRNKGNFPGRFSGRQFSNSRSEMNVSTLELGDSALYLCASSRGQGNSPLHFGNGTRLTVT.

V and J are TRBV5-1 and TRBJ1-3; tentatively, D is TRBD1 (5 bases). Germline V gene lookup returns CDR1 SGHRS and CDR2 YFSETQ. V was shortened by 0 bases and J by 0 bases, with 10 bases between the two germline ends. This CDR3 spans 16 amino acids. Here the CDR3 reads CASSLEGTYSGNTIYF. CDR3 nucleotides: TGCGCCAGCAGCTTGGAGGGGACCTACTCTGGAAACACCATATATTTT.

This chain connects TRBV19 to TRBJ1-5, with D possibly being TRBD1 (6 bases). CDR3 size: 13 residues. CDR1 and CDR2 from the germline V gene are LNHDA and SQIVND (reference sequence). V was shortened by 4 bases and J by 6 bases, with 10 bases between the two germline ends. CDR3 region: CASSRTGFQPQHF. CDR3 sequence (DNA): TGTGCCAGTAGTAGAACAGGGTTTCAGCCCCAGCATTTT.

This clone turned up a few times. The V call is TRBV7-2, the J call TRBJ1-1; D perhaps matches TRBD1 (5 bases). The CDR3 covers 14 residues. The V gene's germline CDR1 is SGHTA and CDR2 FQGNSA. V lost 2 bases and J lost 4, with 11 bases in between. This chain's CDR3 is CASSLSTDPTEAFF. As DNA, the CDR3 is TGTGCCAGCAGCTTATCGACAGATCCCACTGAAGCTTTCTTT.

This clone counts as medium-sized (0.01 to 0.1%). V is TRBV9 and J is TRBJ1-3; 7 bases are shared with TRBD1. With V trimmed by 3 bases and J by 0 bases, 12 bases remained unmatched. The CDR3 covers 18 residues. Germline CDR1 and CDR2: SGDLS and YYNGEE. The CDR3 protein is CASSGRGSGQRSGNTIYF. CDR3 nucleotides: TGTGCCAGCAGCGGCCGGGGGTCGGGACAGCGCTCTGGAAACACCATATATTTT. Using reference TRBV9 and TRBJ1-3 for the parts outside the CDR3, the full variable domain is DSGVTQTPKHLITATGQRVTLRCSPRSGDLSVYWYQQSLDQGLQFLIQYYNGEERAKGNILERFSAQQFPDLHSELNLSSLELGDSALYFCASSGRGSGQRSGNTIYFGEGSWLTVV.

V gene TRBV15 combines with J gene TRBJ2-1; 8 bases are a match to TRBD1. The CDR3 covers 16 residues. J gave up 3 bases and V 1 base, and 5 bases lay outside the gene matches. CDR1 and CDR2 (germline): LNHNV, YYDKDF (reference sequence). For the CDR3, the DNA is TGTGCCACCAGCAGAGGGAAGGGACAGGTCTACAATGAGCAGTTCTTC. Translating it yields CATSRGKGQVYNEQFF.

This clone was found once. V is TRBV6-5 and J is TRBJ1-3; unclear D gene. Germline CDR1 MNHEY, CDR2 SVGAGI. The CDR3 runs to 15 residues. The V end was cut by 6 bases, the J end by 0 bases, with 12 bases between. CDR3 residues: CASRSVGSSGNTIYF. The CDR3 DNA is TGTGCCAGCAGGTCTGTAGGCTCCTCTGGAAACACCATATATTTT.

The chain links TRBV4-1 to TRBJ1-4; 11 nucleotides match TRBD1. In germline, CDR1 is MGHRA, CDR2 YSYEKL. CDR3 length equals 16 residues. V was clipped by 4 bases and J by 2 bases; unmatched bases: 3. CDR3 nucleotide sequence: TGCGCCAGCAGCCCGGACAGGGGGCGCACTAATGAAAAACTGTTTTTT. Amino acid sequence: CASSPDRGRTNEKLFF.

J is TRBJ2-7 and V is TRBV30; maybe TRBD2 (6 bases). The length of the CDR3 is 15 residues. The V end was cut by 3 bases, the J end by 3 bases, with 18 bases between. Germline CDR1 and CDR2: GTSNPN and SVGIG (reference sequence). CDR3 sequence reads: CAWRTGRLASYEQYF. CDR3 DNA: TGTGCCTGGAGAACGGGAAGGCTAGCGAGCTACGAGCAGTACTTC.

This clone was found once. The rearrangement joins TRBV20-1 to TRBJ1-1, with TRBD1 identical over 7 bases. In germline, CDR1 is DFQATT, CDR2 SNEGSKA (reference sequence). The CDR3 spans 11 residues. The J segment lost 8 bases and the V segment lost 5 bases, leaving 5 bases of the junction unmatched. Here the CDR3 reads CSARPGQEAFF. The CDR3 DNA reads TGCAGTGCTCGTCCGGGACAGGAAGCTTTCTTT.

The J gene is TRBJ2-7, the V gene TRBV19; TRBD2 matches 10 bases. The CDR3 totals 17 residues. CDR1 is LNHDA and CDR2 is SQIVND in the germline V gene (reference sequence). Unmatched junction bases numbered 11, after V lost 3 bases and J lost 3 bases. The CDR3 nucleotides are TGTGCCAGTAGTATTACCCCTCTAGCGGGGGTTGGCTACGAGCAGTACTTC. Its protein product is CASSITPLAGVGYEQYF.

The chain is built from TRBV6-1 and TRBJ1-3; 8 bases are shared with TRBD1. V shed 3 bases and J 3 bases; nucleotides not matched to a gene: 7. This CDR3 is 16 amino acids long. CDR1 is MNHNS, CDR2 SASEGT, per germline. The DNA of the CDR3 is TGTGCCAGCAGTGACAAACAGGGGGTTTTTGGAAACACCATATATTTT. Encoded protein: CASSDKQGVFGNTIYF.

This clone has a single count. This chain connects TRBV19 to TRBJ2-2, with TRBD2 matching 11 bases. This CDR3 spans 15 amino acids. The V segment lost 6 bases and the J segment 4 bases; nucleotides outside the gene matches: 4. Per germline, CDR1 LNHDA and CDR2 SQIVND (reference sequence). CDR3 DNA sequence: TGTGCCAGTAGACTTAGCGGGGGGGGCACCGGGGAGCTGTTTTTT. Translation: CASRLSGGGTGELFF.

The chain uses TRBV6-1 and TRBJ2-7; 7 positions match TRBD1. Germline V gene data show CDR1 as MNHNS and CDR2 as SASEGT. Losses at the gene ends were 2 bases for V and 2 bases for J; bases not matched to a gene: 6. CDR3 length: 15 amino acids. DNA for the CDR3: TGTGCCAGCAGTGAAAATGACAGGGTCCCCTACGAGCAGTACTTC. This gives the protein CASSENDRVPYEQYF.

This sequence joins TRBV6-6 and TRBJ2-7; 10 bases line up with TRBD1. J gave up 3 bases and V 0 bases, and 2 bases lay outside the gene matches. Germline CDR1 reads MNHNY; CDR2 reads SVGAGI (reference sequence). CDR3 length: 15 amino acids. CDR3 sequence reads: CASSYSRDRGYEQYF. The CDR3 coding sequence is TGTGCCAGCAGTTACTCCCGGGACAGGGGCTACGAGCAGTACTTC.

This clone has only a few counts. V gene TRBV10-3 combines with J gene TRBJ2-7, with a tentative D call TRBD1 (5 bases). Germline loops: CDR1 ENHRY, CDR2 SYGVKD. Trimming took off 3 bases at V and 3 bases at J, with 6 bases between the two ends. The CDR3 has 12 amino acids. The DNA of the CDR3 is TGTGCCATCAGTGAAAGGGGCTACGAGCAGTACTTC. This sequence encodes CAISERGYEQYF.

The chain recombines TRBV30 with TRBJ2-4; 9 nucleotides line up with TRBD2. The germline V gene has CDR1 GTSNPN and CDR2 SVGIG (reference sequence). This CDR3 has 13 residues. Germline trimming cut 4 bases from V and 9 bases from J; bases unmatched to any gene: 7. Here the CDR3 DNA reads TGTGCCTGGACGACTAGCGGAGGGGGCATTCAGTACTTC. Translated: CAWTTSGGGIQYF.

DNA of the CDR3: TGTGCCAGCAGCCAAGGGAGCGGGTCGAACACCGGGGAGCTGTTTTTT. Translation: CASSQGSGSNTGELFF. The V gene is TRBV3-1 (or the pseudogene TRBV3-2), the J gene TRBJ2-2; TRBD2 is a possible D gene (6 bases). The CDR3 sequence is 16 residues long. V lost 1 base to trimming and J lost 0 bases, with 9 bases between them. Germline V gene lookup returns CDR1 LGHDT and CDR2 YNNKEL (reference sequence).

V usage is TRBV5-4 and J usage is TRBJ2-3; no clear D gene. The CDR3 sequence is 14 residues long. Per the germline V gene, CDR1 is SGHNT and CDR2 is YYREEE (reference sequence). Trimming shortened V by 2 bases and J by 4 bases, and 11 bases separated the two germline ends. The chain's CDR3 is CASSLGDRSDTQYF. The CDR3 DNA is TGTGCCAGCAGCTTAGGTGATAGGTCAGATACGCAGTATTTT.

The chain joins TRBV2 to TRBJ1-1; D ambiguous. V was clipped by 9 bases and J by 4 bases, with 6 bases between them. Germline V gene data show CDR1 as SNHLY and CDR2 as FYNNEI. The CDR3 has 10 amino acids. This CDR3 is CASLITEAFF. The DNA of the CDR3 is TGTGCCAGTTTGATCACTGAAGCTTTCTTT.

CDR3 in DNA: TGTGCCAGCAGAACTCAGGGTCGGGAGACCCAGTACTTC. Amino acid sequence: CASRTQGRETQYF. The rearrangement uses TRBV6-5 and TRBJ2-5; a weak D match, TRBD1 (5 bases). V was trimmed by 6 bases and J by 5 bases, leaving 13 bases between them. The CDR3 has 13 residues. Per germline, CDR1 MNHEY and CDR2 SVGAGI.

The rearrangement links TRBV5-1 to TRBJ1-5, with 9 bases matching TRBD1. This CDR3 comprises 14 residues. The germline V gene has CDR1 SGHRS and CDR2 YFSETQ. V lost 3 bases to trimming and J lost 5 bases; unmatched junction nucleotides: 3. The CDR3 here is CASSSGQGDQPQHF. The CDR3 DNA follows: TGCGCCAGCAGCTCGGGACAGGGAGATCAGCCCCAGCATTTT.

The chain couples TRBV19 to TRBJ1-1; D is unclear. V lost 5 bases to trimming and J lost 0 bases, with 13 bases between them. There are 15 residues in the CDR3. The germline gives CDR1 LNHDA, CDR2 SQIVND (reference sequence). CDR3 amino acids: CASSSPLRVNTEAFF. For the CDR3, the DNA is TGTGCCAGTAGTTCCCCTCTCCGGGTGAACACTGAAGCTTTCTTT.

The count of this clone is one. The rearrangement joins TRBV6-2 or TRBV6-3 to TRBJ2-5, with D possibly matching TRBD2 (5 bases). Germline V gene data show CDR1 as MNHEY and CDR2 as SVGEGT. The CDR3 consists of 16 residues. Trimming pared 6 bases from V and 7 bases from J, leaving 24 bases between. The CDR3 sequence is CASSRDVSGRRRTQYF. The CDR3 bases are TGTGCCAGCAGCAGAGACGTTAGTGGGAGAAGGCGGACCCAGTACTTC.

V is TRBV9 and J is TRBJ1-2, with TRBD1 as a possible D gene (5 bases). The CDR3 totals 16 residues. The V gene's germline CDR1 is SGDLS and CDR2 YYNGEE. V lost 4 bases and J 3 bases, leaving 19 bases between the germline ends. CDR3 loop: CASSPPRVSGDYGYTF. The CDR3 DNA is TGTGCCAGCAGCCCCCCCAGGGTAAGCGGGGACTATGGCTACACCTTC.